This T cell receptor beta chain emerged from a study of blood T cell repertoires in COVID-19. Whole-study context: Sample material is recorded as cDNA or gDNA derived from T cells, B-cell-depleted T cells, or PBMCs.

Seattle cases were enrolled at active infection and followed longitudinally. J gave up 9 bases and V 6 bases, and 6 bases lay outside the gene matches. CDR3 size: 12 residues. Source study methods: Amplification of reference gene primers was used by the study to estimate nucleated cell counts. TCRdb's table, derived via immunoSEQ multiplex PCR, lists solely in-frame clones and lacks some. V and J calls plus clone size are reproduced from that table; the DNA served to infer D and trimming. This table holds 150,000 to 200,000 clones, 90% to 95% found once. The chain is built from TRBV12-3 or TRBV12-4 and TRBJ2-3; 7 nucleotides line up with TRBD2. Sequencing input: peripheral blood. The TCR was taken from a woman aged 60-70 years with COVID-19, enrolled during active disease. The CDR3 here is CASSLNGRTQYF. The CDR3 coding sequence is TGTGCCAGCAGCCTAAACGGGAGGACGCAGTATTTT.